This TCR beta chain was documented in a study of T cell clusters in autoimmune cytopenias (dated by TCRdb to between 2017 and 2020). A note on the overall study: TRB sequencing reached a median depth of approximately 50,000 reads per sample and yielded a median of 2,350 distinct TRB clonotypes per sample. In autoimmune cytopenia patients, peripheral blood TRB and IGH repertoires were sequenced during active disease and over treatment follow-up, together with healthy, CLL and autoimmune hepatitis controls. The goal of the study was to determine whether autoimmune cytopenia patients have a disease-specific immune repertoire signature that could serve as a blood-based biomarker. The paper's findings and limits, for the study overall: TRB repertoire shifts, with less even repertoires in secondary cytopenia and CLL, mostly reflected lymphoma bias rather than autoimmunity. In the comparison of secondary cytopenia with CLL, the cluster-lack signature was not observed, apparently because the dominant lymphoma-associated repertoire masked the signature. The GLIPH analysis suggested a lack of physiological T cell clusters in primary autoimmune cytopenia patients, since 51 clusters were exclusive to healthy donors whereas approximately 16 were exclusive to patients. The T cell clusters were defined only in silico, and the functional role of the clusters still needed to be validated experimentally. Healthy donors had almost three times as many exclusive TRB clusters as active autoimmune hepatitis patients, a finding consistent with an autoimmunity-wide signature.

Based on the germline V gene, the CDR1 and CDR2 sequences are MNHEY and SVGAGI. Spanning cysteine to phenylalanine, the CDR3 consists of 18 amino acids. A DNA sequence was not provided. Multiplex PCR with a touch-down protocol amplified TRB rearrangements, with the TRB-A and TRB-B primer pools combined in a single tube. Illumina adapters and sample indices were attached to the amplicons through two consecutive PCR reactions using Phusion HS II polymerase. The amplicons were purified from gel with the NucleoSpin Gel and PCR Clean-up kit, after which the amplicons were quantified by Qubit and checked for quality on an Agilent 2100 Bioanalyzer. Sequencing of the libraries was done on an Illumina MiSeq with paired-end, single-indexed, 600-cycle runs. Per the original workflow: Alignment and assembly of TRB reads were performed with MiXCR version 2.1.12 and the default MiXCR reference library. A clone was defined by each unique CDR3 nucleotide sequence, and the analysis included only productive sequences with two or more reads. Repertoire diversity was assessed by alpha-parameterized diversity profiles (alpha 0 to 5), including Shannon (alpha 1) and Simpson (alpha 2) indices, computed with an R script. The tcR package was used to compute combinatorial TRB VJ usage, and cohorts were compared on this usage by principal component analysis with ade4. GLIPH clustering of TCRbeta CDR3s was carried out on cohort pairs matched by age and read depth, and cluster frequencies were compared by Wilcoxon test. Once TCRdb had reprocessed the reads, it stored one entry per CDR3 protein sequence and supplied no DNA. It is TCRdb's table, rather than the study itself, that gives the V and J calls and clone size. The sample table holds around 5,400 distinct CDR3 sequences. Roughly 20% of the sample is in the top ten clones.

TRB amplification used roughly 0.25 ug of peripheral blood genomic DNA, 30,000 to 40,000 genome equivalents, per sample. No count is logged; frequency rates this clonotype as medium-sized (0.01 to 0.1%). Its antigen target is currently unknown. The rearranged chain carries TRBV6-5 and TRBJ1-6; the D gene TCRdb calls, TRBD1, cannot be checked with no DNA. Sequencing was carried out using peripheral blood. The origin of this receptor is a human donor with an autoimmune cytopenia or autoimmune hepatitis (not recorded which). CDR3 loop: CASSYHGPQGDGSSPLHF.